Each of the 32 T cell receptor beta chains below was sequenced from the same sample in a study of PD-1 blockade in classical Hodgkin lymphoma. After autologous stem cell transplantation all patients relapsed, and prior brentuximab vedotin exposure differed between cohorts. Generated by immunoSEQ multiplex PCR, the TCRdb table keeps only in-frame clones and is missing some. The repertoire holds approximately 79,000 clones, with roughly 91% as singletons. The sample was peripheral blood mononuclear cells (PBMCs), taken before the second cycle of nivolumab. These receptors originate from a human donor with classical Hodgkin lymphoma.

The gene calls are TRBV9 and TRBJ1-4; D is unresolved. The CDR3 is made up of 12 amino acids. Germline V gene sequence: CDR1 SGDLS, CDR2 YYNGEE. The ends were cut back, 0 bases at V and 12 bases at J, with 9 bases in the middle. CDR3 in DNA: TGTGCCAGCAGCGTAGATGGGGATGAACTGTTTTTT. Translated: CASSVDGDELFF. The full variable domain, in which reference TRBV9 and TRBJ1-4 provide the parts outside the CDR3, is DSGVTQTPKHLITATGQRVTLRCSPRSGDLSVYWYQQSLDQGLQFLIQYYNGEERAKGNILERFSAQQFPDLHSELNLSSLELGDSALYFCASSVDGDELFFGSGTQLSVL.

This clone came up once. The V and J genes are TRBV29-1 and TRBJ1-2; D is possibly TRBD1 (6 bases). V was pared by 4 bases and J by 1 base, with 10 bases between. The CDR3 runs 13 residues. Germline V gene sequence: CDR1 SQVTM, CDR2 ANQGSEA. CDR3 residues: CSVVGQSNYGYTF. The CDR3 DNA is TGCAGCGTTGTCGGACAGAGTAACTATGGCTACACCTTC.

The chain recombines TRBV19 with TRBJ2-7, with 8 bases aligning to TRBD2. The CDR3 is 15 amino acids. With V trimmed by 5 bases and J by 2 bases, 8 bases remained unmatched. Germline V gene lookup returns CDR1 LNHDA and CDR2 SQIVND (reference sequence). Here the CDR3 reads CASSFLPAGAYEQYF. As DNA, the CDR3 is TGTGCCAGTAGTTTCCTCCCAGCGGGAGCCTACGAGCAGTACTTC.

The V and J genes are TRBV28 and TRBJ2-7, with 11 bases matching TRBD2. Germline loops: CDR1 MDHEN, CDR2 SYDVKM. The CDR3 extends over 16 amino acids. V dropped 4 bases and J dropped 5; count of bases not matched to a gene: 10. CDR3 bases: TGTGCCAGCAGTTACGGCATTAGCGGGAGGGGTCACGAGCAGTACTTC. Residues: CASSYGISGRGHEQYF.

The chain links TRBV13 to TRBJ2-7; no definite D call. The CDR3 length is 11 residues. Trimming took 0 bases from V and 5 from J, leaving 2 bases between them. Germline V CDR1 and CDR2: PRHDT, FYEKMQ (reference sequence). CDR3 in DNA: TGTGCCAGCAGCTTAGGGAACGAGCAGTACTTC. Protein product: CASSLGNEQYF.

The J gene is TRBJ1-2, the V gene TRBV11-2; D is uncertain. This CDR3 region has 13 residues. The V gene's germline CDR1 is SGHAT and CDR2 FQNNGV. The V gene lost 4 bases and the J gene lost 5 bases, with 11 bases spanning the gap. CDR3 loop: CASSSAGSYGYTF. Here the CDR3 DNA reads TGTGCCAGCAGCTCCGCAGGATCTTATGGCTACACCTTC.

Concerning this clone: The junction and the germline gene differ at one end; a read error may be behind it. The chain has TRBV29-1 and TRBJ1-1; no firm D call. Germline loops: CDR1 SQVTM, CDR2 ANQGSEA. The CDR3 runs 13 residues. The CDR3 DNA sequence: TGCAGCGTTGTCCGACTTTTCGGCTCTGAGGCTTTCTTT. It encodes CSVVRLFGSEAFF.

The rearrangement links TRBV27 to TRBJ2-1; 9 nucleotides line up with TRBD2. The trim removed 4 bases at V and 3 bases at J, leaving 4 bases unmatched. Germline assignment: CDR1 MNHEY and CDR2 SMNVEV (reference sequence). This CDR3 has 15 residues. CDR3 protein: CASSSRREGYNEQFF. The CDR3 coding sequence is TGTGCCAGCAGTTCTCGGCGGGAGGGCTACAATGAGCAGTTCTTC.

This clone has a handful of counts. The rearrangement links TRBV12-5 to TRBJ2-7, with D maybe TRBD2 (5 bases). Trimming pared 1 base from V and 3 bases from J, leaving 25 bases between. In germline, CDR1 is LGHNT, CDR2 FRNRAP. The CDR3 has 19 residues. The CDR3 region is CASGLGLRTRIPNYYEQYF. CDR3 DNA: TGTGCTAGTGGTTTGGGCCTAAGAACTAGGATCCCCAACTACTACGAGCAGTACTTC.

The J gene is TRBJ2-7, the V gene TRBV6-1; D perhaps matches TRBD2 (7 bases). CDR1 is MNHNS, CDR2 SASEGT, per germline. Trimming left V 6 bases short and J 2 bases short, with 8 bases between. CDR3 size: 12 residues. In DNA, the CDR3 is TGTGCCAGCAGGCGGGGGCCCTACGAGCAGTACTTC. Protein sequence: CASRRGPYEQYF.

CDR3 in amino acids: CASILNTEAFF. The CDR3 DNA sequence: TGTGCCAGTATCCTAAACACTGAAGCTTTCTTT. The rearrangement uses TRBV5-4 and TRBJ1-1; D not certain. The CDR3 covers 11 residues. Trimming took off 8 bases at V and 2 bases at J, with 7 bases between the two ends. Germline V gene sequence: CDR1 SGHNT, CDR2 YYREEE (reference sequence).

This rearrangement joins TRBV5-1 to TRBJ2-3; D not resolved. Germline V CDR1 and CDR2: SGHRS, YFSETQ. CDR3 size: 17 residues. V shed 3 bases and J shed 1 base, with 18 bases lying between them. DNA of the CDR3: TGCGCCAGCAGCTCCTTCCCCTGGGCGCGGCGCACAGATACGCAGTATTTT. Protein sequence: CASSSFPWARRTDTQYF.

The chain uses TRBV10-2 and TRBJ2-1; D might be TRBD2 (5 bases). The CDR3 spans 12 residues. Trimming left V 10 bases short and J 0 bases short, with 7 bases between. CDR1 WSHSY and CDR2 SAAADI come from the germline V gene. CDR3: CATSGSYNEQFF. The CDR3 bases are TGCGCCACGAGCGGCTCCTACAATGAGCAGTTCTTC.

This chain joins TRBV9 and TRBJ2-1; possible D gene TRBD1, 6 bases. The CDR3 sequence is 16 residues long. The V end lost 3 bases, the J end lost 13 bases, and 26 bases lay between the germline ends. The V gene's germline CDR1 is SGDLS and CDR2 YYNGEE. In nucleotides, the CDR3 is TGTGCCAGCAGCGCTCTGACAGGACCAAGGGAAAATGGACAGTTCTTC. Translation: CASSALTGPRENGQFF.

The chain is built from TRBV28 and TRBJ2-3, with 11 bases lining up with TRBD2. The CDR3 sequence is 19 residues long. Germline V lookup: CDR1 MDHEN, CDR2 SYDVKM. With V trimmed by 2 bases and J by 4 bases, 14 bases remained unmatched. The CDR3 region is CASSLPPKASGRTADTQYF. CDR3 sequence (DNA): TGTGCCAGCAGTTTACCCCCCAAGGCTAGCGGGAGGACCGCAGATACGCAGTATTTT.

This clone was seen more than once but under ten times. The chain recombines TRBV5-4 with TRBJ1-5, with D tentatively TRBD1 (5 bases). The germline V gene has CDR1 SGHNT and CDR2 YYREEE (reference sequence). V dropped 0 bases and J dropped 7 bases, with 8 bases sitting between them. The CDR3 is 13 amino acids. The CDR3 loop is CASSLEGRQPQHF. The DNA for the CDR3 is TGTGCCAGCAGCTTGGAGGGGCGACAGCCCCAGCATTTT.

This clone was detected once. The gene calls are TRBV28 and TRBJ1-5; 11 nucleotides align to TRBD1. The V gene's germline CDR1 is MDHEN and CDR2 SYDVKM. This CDR3 has 15 amino acids. V dropped 5 bases and J dropped 7; count of bases not matched to a gene: 7. This CDR3 reads CASSDRTGGGQPQHF. In DNA, the CDR3 is TGTGCCAGCAGTGATAGGACAGGGGGCGGCCAGCCCCAGCATTTT.

The chain employs TRBV15 and TRBJ2-7; 9 positions match TRBD2. The CDR3 length is 11 residues. The ends lost 8 bases at V and 5 bases at J; junction bases unmatched: 1. Germline CDR1 reads LNHNV; CDR2 reads YYDKDF (reference sequence). DNA for the CDR3: TGTGCCACCGGGACTAGCCACGAGCAGTACTTC. This gives the protein CATGTSHEQYF.

The rearrangement uses TRBV5-1 and TRBJ2-5; 9 bases are a match to TRBD2. Per germline, CDR1 SGHRS and CDR2 YFSETQ. The CDR3 totals 15 residues. Unmatched junction bases numbered 7, after V lost 5 bases and J lost 2 bases. CDR3 DNA sequence: TGCGCCAGCAGTTCACCGGGACTAGCACAAGAGACCCAGTACTTC. Translated: CASSSPGLAQETQYF.

V gene TRBV6-5 combines with J gene TRBJ2-7; no definite D call. CDR1 is MNHEY and CDR2 is SVGAGI in the germline V gene. The V end lost 0 bases, the J end lost 2 bases, and 14 bases lay between the germline ends. The CDR3 spans 16 residues. CDR3 protein: CASSYSPQDQTYEQYF. CDR3 DNA sequence: TGTGCCAGCAGTTACTCCCCGCAGGACCAAACCTACGAGCAGTACTTC.

The V and J genes are TRBV19 and TRBJ2-1, with 9 bases lining up with TRBD1. The CDR3 has 15 amino acids. V trimming: 6 bases; J trimming: 8 bases; junction bases outside the gene matches: 11. Looked up from germline, CDR1 is LNHDA and CDR2 is SQIVND (reference sequence). In nucleotides, the CDR3 is TGTGCCAGTAGCCCCACCGGGACAGGGTACTATGAGCAGTTCTTC. Its protein is CASSPTGTGYYEQFF.

The V call is TRBV6-1, the J call TRBJ2-3; D is possibly TRBD2 (6 bases). This CDR3 region has 15 residues. The germline V gene encodes CDR1 MNHNS and CDR2 SASEGT. V was shortened by 6 bases and J by 1 base, with 14 bases between the two germline ends. DNA of the CDR3: TGTGCCAGCAGCGTAGAGGCTAGCGGCACAGATACGCAGTATTTT. It translates to CASSVEASGTDTQYF.

V gene TRBV19 combines with J gene TRBJ2-7, with D maybe TRBD1 (5 bases). There are 14 residues in the CDR3. V lost 3 bases and J 2 bases, leaving 11 bases between the germline ends. CDR1 and CDR2 (germline): LNHDA, SQIVND (reference sequence). CDR3 bases: TGTGCCAGTAGTATCCGGCAGGGCGCCTACGAGCAGTACTTC. As protein: CASSIRQGAYEQYF.

The rearrangement uses TRBV10-2 and TRBJ1-1, with a possible D match to TRBD1 (6 bases). The germline gives CDR1 WSHSY, CDR2 SAAADI. Trimming removed 8 bases from V and 2 bases from J, with 24 bases in between. The CDR3 has 17 residues. The CDR3 DNA is TGCGCCAGCCTCGTCAGCGGGATAACAGGGACTAACACTGAAGCTTTCTTT. Its protein product is CASLVSGITGTNTEAFF.

Concerning this clone itself: One junction end disagrees with the germline gene, perhaps due to a read error. The gene calls are TRBV6-6 and TRBJ2-7; D is possibly TRBD1 (5 bases). The CDR3 runs 12 residues. Germline V lookup: CDR1 MNHNY, CDR2 SVGAGI (reference sequence). The DNA of the CDR3 is TGTGCCAGCAGTTACGACAGCAATCTTCAGGACTTC. Residues: CASSYDSNLQDF.

The chain uses TRBV28 and TRBJ1-3; no reliable D call. The CDR3 totals 14 residues. The V end was cut by 7 bases, the J end by 0 bases, with 10 bases between. CDR1 and CDR2 (germline): MDHEN, SYDVKM. For the CDR3, the DNA is TGTGCCAGCACGGTGGCCTCCTCTGGAAACACCATATATTTT. Its translation: CASTVASSGNTIYF.

This chain links TRBV4-1 with TRBJ1-2, with 8 bases identical to TRBD1. CDR1 and CDR2 (germline): MGHRA, YSYEKL. This CDR3 is 15 amino acids long. V lost 1 base to trimming and J lost 3 bases; unmatched junction nucleotides: 4. The CDR3 sequence: CASSQVQGEDYGYTF. The CDR3 nucleotides read TGCGCCAGCAGCCAAGTACAGGGGGAGGACTATGGCTACACCTTC.

The chain links TRBV5-6 to TRBJ2-1; the match to TRBD2 covers 15 bases. The CDR3 is 15 residues long. CDR1 is SGHDT, CDR2 YYEEEE, per germline. V shed 3 bases, J shed 10 bases, and the junction held 5 bases outside the gene matches. CDR3 DNA: TGTGCCAGCAGCTACGGACTAGCGGGAGGGCCCGAGCAGTTCTTC. This codes for CASSYGLAGGPEQFF.

This clone has only one observation. The CDR3 protein is CASSLWRTGGFHEQYF. The CDR3 coding sequence is TGTGCCAGCAGTTTGTGGCGTACAGGGGGCTTCCACGAGCAGTACTTC. The V gene is TRBV28, the J gene TRBJ2-7; 9 bases match TRBD1. This CDR3 has 16 residues. Germline CDR1 is MDHEN and CDR2 is SYDVKM. Trimming removed 3 bases from V and 5 bases from J; junction bases left unmatched: 11.

The rearrangement links TRBV6-5 to TRBJ2-7, with 9 bases fitting TRBD1. This CDR3 has 14 amino acids. Germline loops: CDR1 MNHEY, CDR2 SVGAGI. V shed 6 bases and J 5 bases; nucleotides not matched to a gene: 8. In nucleotides, the CDR3 is TGTGCCAGCAGCCGGGGACAGGGTGGAAACGAGCAGTACTTC. Its translation is CASSRGQGGNEQYF.

The chain recombines TRBV9 with TRBJ2-7; D is unclear. This CDR3 has 15 residues. Per germline, CDR1 SGDLS and CDR2 YYNGEE. Trimming removed 0 bases at V and 0 bases at J, with 10 bases between. The CDR3 region has the DNA TGTGCCAGCAGCGTAGCGGGTGCCTCCTCCTACGAGCAGTACTTC. The encoded protein is CASSVAGASSYEQYF.

The gene calls are TRBV2 and TRBJ1-3, with 10 bases lining up with TRBD1. The V segment lost 6 bases and the J segment 0 bases; nucleotides outside the gene matches: 20. CDR3 size: 21 residues. The germline V gene encodes CDR1 SNHLY and CDR2 FYNNEI. CDR3 sequence reads: CASRVFGRQGARANSGNTIYF. CDR3 bases: TGTGCCAGCAGAGTTTTTGGAAGACAGGGGGCCCGAGCCAACTCTGGAAACACCATATATTTT.